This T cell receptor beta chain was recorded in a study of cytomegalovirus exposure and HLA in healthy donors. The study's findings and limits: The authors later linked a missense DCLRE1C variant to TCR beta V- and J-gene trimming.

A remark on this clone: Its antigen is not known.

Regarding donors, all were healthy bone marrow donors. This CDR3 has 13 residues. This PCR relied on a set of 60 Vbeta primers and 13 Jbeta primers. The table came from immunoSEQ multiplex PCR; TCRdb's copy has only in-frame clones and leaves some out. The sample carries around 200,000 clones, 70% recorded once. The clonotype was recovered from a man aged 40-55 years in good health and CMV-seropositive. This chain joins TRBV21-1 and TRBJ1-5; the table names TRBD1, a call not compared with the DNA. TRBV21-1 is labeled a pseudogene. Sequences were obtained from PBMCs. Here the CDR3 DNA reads TGTGCCAGCAGCAAAACAGACAATCAGCCCCAGCATTTT. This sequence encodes CASSKTDNQPQHF.